This is a list of T cell receptor beta chains from one sample in a study of identical twins. TCRdb fed the 5' RACE reads into MiXCR, producing one record per CDR3 protein. The repertoire holds some 330,000 distinct CDR3 sequences, with approximately 8.7% as singletons. The specimen sequenced was naive T cells sorted from blood. The receptors shown here come from a woman in her fifties or sixties in good health. CDR3s include the opening cysteine and the closing phenylalanine or tryptophan. Each record gives: D gene, J gene, clone size, V gene, CDR3 protein, CDR3 DNA. A D gene is named only where the DNA matches it firmly. The listing skips clone size in some rows; elsewhere it reads once, few, many or a size class.

.	TRBJ2-7	.	TRBV9	CASSAGSLTYEQYF	TGTGCCAGCAGCGCCGGGAGCCTGACGTACGAGCAGTACTTC
TRBD1	TRBJ1-1	.	TRBV4-1	CASSQAPDRGGTEAFF	TGCGCCAGCAGCCAAGCCCCGGACAGGGGGGGGACTGAAGCTTTCTTT
TRBD1	TRBJ2-5	many	TRBV2	CASSVQGAGETQYF	TGTGCCAGCAGTGTACAGGGGGCCGGGGAGACCCAGTACTTC
TRBD2	TRBJ2-2	.	TRBV27	CASSPVLAGLTGELFF	TGTGCCAGCAGTCCCGTCCTAGCGGGACTCACCGGGGAGCTGTTTTTT
TRBD1	TRBJ2-6	.	TRBV5-1	CASSSNIPGQLLSGANVLTF	TGCGCCAGCAGCTCCAACATCCCGGGACAGCTCCTCTCTGGGGCCAACGTCCTGACTTTC
.	TRBJ1-1	.	TRBV7-2	CASSFDRTTEAFF	TGTGCCAGCAGCTTCGACCGGACCACTGAAGCTTTCTTT
.	TRBJ2-5	many	TRBV3-1	CASSQGEETQYF	TGTGCCAGCAGCCAGGGAGAAGAGACCCAGTACTTC
TRBD2	TRBJ2-1	.	TRBV6-6	CASSGSGRSNEQSF	TGTGCCAGCAGTGGTAGCGGGAGGTCCAATGAGCAGTCCTTC
.	TRBJ2-1	.	TRBV6-5	CASKRDKGYNEQFF	TGTGCCAGCAAAAGGGACAAAGGGTACAATGAGCAGTTCTTC
.	TRBJ2-7	few	TRBV15	CATSKREAYEQYF	TGTGCCACCAGCAAGAGGGAGGCCTACGAGCAGTACTTC
TRBD1	TRBJ2-7	few	TRBV28	CASTIIRDRASEQYF	TGTGCCAGCACCATCATCCGGGACAGGGCTTCCGAGCAGTACTTC
.	TRBJ2-1	few	TRBV5-5	CASSLNAASSYNEQFF	TGTGCCAGCAGCTTGAACGCGGCCAGCTCCTACAATGAGCAGTTCTTC
.	TRBJ2-1	.	TRBV20-1	CSAGSGKGNEQFF	TGCAGCGCCGGGTCAGGGAAGGGGAATGAGCAGTTCTTC
.	TRBJ2-7	.	TRBV5-1	CASSGTTSSEQYF	TGCGCCAGCAGCGGAACGACTAGTTCCGAGCAGTACTTC
TRBD1	TRBJ2-2	many	TRBV12-3/TRBV12-4	CASREGQVNTGELFF	TGTGCCAGCAGGGAGGGACAGGTGAACACCGGGGAGCTGTTTTTT
TRBD1	TRBJ2-7	.	TRBV6-5	CAIRDSTSYEQYF	TGTGCCATCCGGGACAGTACTTCCTACGAGCAGTACTTC
.	TRBJ1-1	few	TRBV15	CATSRRGRVTEAFF	TGTGCCACCAGCAGACGAGGCAGGGTCACTGAAGCTTTCTTT
.	TRBJ2-3	many	TRBV5-1	CASSLGGLLTDTQYF	TGCGCCAGCAGCCTTGGGGGGCTCCTCACAGATACGCAGTATTTT
.	TRBJ2-1	few	TRBV20-1	CSANTAEDGVIDEQFF	TGCAGTGCCAATACCGCGGAGGATGGTGTTATCGATGAGCAGTTCTTC
.	TRBJ1-5	.	TRBV24-1	CATSGRGNNQPQHF	TGTGCCACCAGTGGAAGGGGAAACAATCAGCCCCAGCATTTT
.	TRBJ1-2	few	TRBV28	CASSPKIYGYTF	TGTGCCAGCAGCCCGAAAATCTATGGCTACACCTTC
TRBD2	TRBJ2-3	.	TRBV7-9	CASSRLAGGLDTQYF	TGTGCCAGCAGCAGACTAGCGGGAGGTCTAGATACGCAGTATTTT
.	TRBJ2-2	few	TRBV10-3	CAITRDSVGELFF	TGTGCCATCACCCGGGACTCGGTTGGGGAGCTGTTTTTT
.	TRBJ2-4	.	TRBV5-1	CASSLGGAYSPMAKNIQYF	TGCGCCAGCAGCTTGGGGGGGGCCTATAGCCCAATGGCCAAAAACATTCAGTACTTC
.	TRBJ2-1	few	TRBV29-1	CSVDANEQFF	TGCAGCGTTGACGCGAATGAGCAGTTCTTC
.	TRBJ2-1	.	TRBV20-1	CSAHTINSYNEQFF	TGCAGTGCTCATACTATAAATTCCTACAATGAGCAGTTCTTC
TRBD2	TRBJ2-2	few	TRBV5-1	CATSPGTTNTGELFF	TGCGCCACCTCACCGGGGACTACCAACACCGGGGAGCTGTTTTTT
.	TRBJ1-1	.	TRBV12-3/TRBV12-4	CASSYTVNGRTEAFF	TGTGCCAGCAGTTACACCGTGAATGGCAGGACTGAAGCTTTCTTT
.	TRBJ2-7	many	TRBV3-1	CASSLLDGYEQYF	TGTGCCAGCAGCCTCCTTGACGGGTACGAGCAGTACTTC
.	TRBJ2-3	few	TRBV4-2	CASSQGSLAANTDTQYF	TGTGCCAGCAGCCAAGGTTCGCTGGCGGCGAACACAGATACGCAGTATTTT
TRBD2	TRBJ2-7	.	TRBV7-2	CASSVLAGPYEQYF	TGTGCCAGCAGCGTACTAGCGGGACCCTACGAGCAGTACTTC
TRBD2	TRBJ2-1	few	TRBV5-1	CASSLAASGIYNEQFF	TGCGCCAGCAGTTTGGCGGCTAGCGGGATTTACAATGAGCAGTTCTTC
.	TRBJ2-6	.	TRBV10-3	CAIREGQNSGANVLTF	TGTGCCATCAGGGAGGGACAGAACTCTGGGGCCAACGTCCTGACTTTC
TRBD1	TRBJ1-3	many	TRBV10-3	CAISDPGEGANGNTIYF	TGTGCCATCAGTGACCCCGGGGAGGGGGCTAATGGAAACACCATATATTTT
TRBD2	TRBJ2-3	many	TRBV12-3/TRBV12-4	CASLAGDGDTQYF	TGTGCCAGCCTCGCGGGGGATGGAGATACGCAGTATTTT
.	TRBJ2-3	many	TRBV29-1	CSVYELDWGPQYF	TGCAGCGTTTATGAGCTCGATTGGGGTCCGCAGTATTTT
.	TRBJ2-2	few	TRBV24-1	CATSQTTTGELFF	TGTGCCACCAGCCAGACTACCACCGGGGAGCTGTTTTTT
.	TRBJ2-1	.	TRBV6-4	CASGMEGGNEQFF	TGTGCCAGCGGCATGGAGGGGGGTAATGAGCAGTTCTTC
.	TRBJ1-4	few	TRBV5-1	CASSFDMDGKLFF	TGCGCCAGCAGCTTTGATATGGATGGAAAACTGTTTTTT
.	TRBJ2-7	.	TRBV28	CASNPRTGSYEQYF	TGTGCCAGCAACCCCCGCACGGGCTCCTACGAGCAGTACTTC
TRBD1	TRBJ1-1	few	TRBV29-1	CSVAGGRAVGTEAFF	TGCAGCGTTGCAGGGGGCAGGGCTGTCGGCACTGAAGCTTTCTTT
TRBD2	TRBJ2-1	.	TRBV4-1	CASSHVMGLAGLGEQFF	TGCGCCAGCAGCCATGTCATGGGACTAGCGGGCCTCGGTGAGCAGTTCTTC